This TCR beta chain is from a study of T-cell memory formation after mild COVID-19. For the study at large: TCR clustering was largely donor specific. General study points: There was a balanced CD4/CD8 profile in clones contracting day 15 to 85, and later expanders leaned CD4+. Pre-infection memory already had some responding clones, implying cross-reactive memory joined.

V was clipped by 4 bases and J by 2 bases, with 11 bases between them. The CDR3 is made up of 14 amino acids. The germline CDR1 and CDR2 sequences are SEHNR and FQNEAQ (reference sequence). With respect to this clonotype: As yet, its antigen is unknown.

Constant-segment primers and 5'RACE yielded cDNA libraries for TCR alpha and TCR beta, each carrying sample barcodes and UMIs. TCRdb re-derived calls from the 5' RACE reads in MiXCR, one entry per CDR3 protein. Of about 180,000 distinct CDR3 sequences listed, approximately 17% are singletons. This sequence originates from a man aged 18 to 35 who had mild COVID-19 (a few samples of this study predate the infection). Cell type and time point are not known. The chain employs TRBV7-9 and TRBJ1-2, with a tentative D call TRBD1 (6 bases). The specimen was PBMCs or a T cell subset sorted from them (not recorded which). The CDR3 DNA sequence: TGTGCCAGCAGCTCATTCGACAGGAACTATGGCTACACCTTC. Translated, it gives CASSSFDRNYGYTF.